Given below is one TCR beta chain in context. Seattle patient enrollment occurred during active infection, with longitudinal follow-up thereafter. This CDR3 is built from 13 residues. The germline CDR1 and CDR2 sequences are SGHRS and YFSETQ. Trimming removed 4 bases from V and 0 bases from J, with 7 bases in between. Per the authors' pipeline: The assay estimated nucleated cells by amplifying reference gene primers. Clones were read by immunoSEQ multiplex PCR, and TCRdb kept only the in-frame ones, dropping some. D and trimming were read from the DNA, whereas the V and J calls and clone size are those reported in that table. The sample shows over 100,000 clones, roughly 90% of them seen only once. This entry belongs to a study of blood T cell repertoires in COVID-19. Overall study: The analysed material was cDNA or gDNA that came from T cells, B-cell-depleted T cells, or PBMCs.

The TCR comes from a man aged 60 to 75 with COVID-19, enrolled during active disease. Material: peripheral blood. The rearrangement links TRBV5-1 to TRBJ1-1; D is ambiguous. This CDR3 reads CASSPNLNTEAFF. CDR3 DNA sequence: TGCGCCAGCAGCCCTAACTTGAACACTGAAGCTTTCTTT. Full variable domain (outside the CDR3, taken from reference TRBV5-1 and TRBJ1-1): KAGVTQTPRYLIKTRGQQVTLSCSPISGHRSVSWYQQTPGQGLQFLFEYFSETQRNKGNFPGRFSGRQFSNSRSEMNVSTLELGDSALYLCASSPNLNTEAFFGQGTRLTVV.